This TCR beta chain originates from a study of breast tumors, draining lymph nodes, adjacent tissues. The lymph nodes were axillary draining lymph nodes from breast cancer patients. The CDR3 runs 15 residues. Germline CDR1 is DFQATT and CDR2 is SNEGSKA (reference sequence). TCRdb fed the multiplex PCR reads into MiXCR, producing one record per CDR3 protein. The sample lists 150,000 to 250,000 distinct CDR3 sequences; roughly 31% were seen once. Points from the study as a whole: The data were judged consistent with most tumor T cells coming from lymph node and expanding in tumor. Tumor TCR diversity was below lymph nodes but above nontumor tissue. Tumor T cell lymph node origin was a supported hypothesis, not proven. Luminal-like breast cancer showed significantly higher tumor–nontumor repertoire similarity than basal-like.

For this clonotype: Its antigen is currently unknown. One base away lies a much larger clone, so this may be a sequencing read error.

The sample was axillary lymph node tissue. The receptor was derived from a female donor with breast cancer. Some clones in this sample may be carry-over from other donors' samples. J is TRBJ2-2 and V is TRBV20-1; 7 nucleotides agree with TRBD1. The CDR3 is CAGDGRGRLPGELFF. The CDR3 DNA reads TGCGCCGGAGACGGCAGGGGGAGACTTCCCGGGGAGCTGTTTTTT.